The 16 T cell receptor beta chains in this list originate from one sample, sequenced in a study of T-cell memory formation after mild COVID-19. TCRdb passed the 5' RACE reads through MiXCR, listing each CDR3 protein once. The sample comprises hundreds of thousands of distinct CDR3 sequences, 12% to 15% of which are singletons, and around a fifth rests with the top ten. The sample consisted of PBMCs or a T cell subset sorted from them (not recorded which). These receptor sequences come from a young man who had mild COVID-19 (a few samples of this study predate the infection). Cell type and time point are not known.

V and J are TRBV10-3 and TRBJ2-1; 7 positions agree with TRBD1. From germline, CDR1 is ENHRY and CDR2 SYGVKD. The junction had 17 bases not matched to a gene; V was cut back by 4 bases and J by 5 bases. The CDR3 sequence is 18 residues long. This chain's CDR3 is CAISAAPRVGTEDNEQFF. Written as DNA, the CDR3 is TGTGCCATCAGTGCCGCCCCCCGCGTTGGGACAGAAGACAATGAGCAGTTCTTC.

This chain joins TRBV5-8 and TRBJ2-7; TRBD1 might be the D (5 bases). From germline, CDR1 is SGHTS and CDR2 YDEGEE. This CDR3 has 14 amino acids. V lost 8 bases and J 3 bases, leaving 18 bases between the germline ends. CDR3 region: CARSRADSYYEQYF. The DNA for the CDR3 is TGTGCCAGATCCAGGGCGGATAGCTACTACGAGCAGTACTTC.

V usage is TRBV18 and J usage is TRBJ1-6, with a tentative D call TRBD1 (5 bases). The length of the CDR3 is 13 residues. Germline CDR1 KGHSH, CDR2 LQKENI. Trimming left V 3 bases short and J 10 bases short, with 10 bases between. This CDR3 reads CASSPNGGSPLHF. CDR3 DNA sequence: TGTGCCAGCTCACCGAATGGGGGGTCACCCCTCCACTTT.

The V gene is TRBV11-2, the J gene TRBJ1-2; TRBD1 matches 8 bases. V was pared by 3 bases and J by 4 bases, with 7 bases of the junction left unmatched. The CDR3 length is 15 residues. Germline CDR1 is SGHAT and CDR2 is FQNNGV. For the CDR3, the DNA is TGTGCCAGCAGCTTTCAAGGACAGGGAACCTATGGCTACACCTTC. Translating gives CASSFQGQGTYGYTF.

The chain recombines TRBV20-1 with TRBJ2-1; D not resolved. Trimming shortened V by 0 bases and J by 4 bases, and 13 bases separated the two germline ends. CDR1 is DFQATT and CDR2 is SNEGSKA in the germline V gene (reference sequence). The CDR3 contains 15 residues. CDR3 residues: CSARDSRTVYNEQFF. The CDR3 DNA reads as TGCAGTGCTAGAGATTCCAGGACGGTTTACAATGAGCAGTTCTTC.

There are many counts of this clonotype. The CDR3 spells CASRSLSAGDSTDTQYF. CDR3 coding DNA: TGCGCCAGCAGAAGCTTGTCGGCCGGGGACAGCACAGATACGCAGTATTTT. V and J are TRBV5-1 and TRBJ2-3; tentatively, D is TRBD1 or TRBD2 (5 bases each). The length of the CDR3 is 17 residues. CDR1 is SGHRS and CDR2 is YFSETQ in the germline V gene. V was pared by 5 bases and J by 0 bases, with 19 bases between.

The chain is built from TRBV19 and TRBJ2-7, with D perhaps matching TRBD1 (6 bases). CDR1 LNHDA and CDR2 SQIVND come from the germline V gene (reference sequence). This CDR3 is 14 amino acids long. V was clipped by 9 bases and J by 4 bases, with 19 bases between them. CDR3 loop: CASRPQGMGYEQYF. CDR3 bases: TGTGCCAGCCGTCCGCAGGGGATGGGTTACGAGCAGTACTTC.

This clonotype turned up a few times. This chain connects TRBV27 to TRBJ2-7; a possible D gene is TRBD1 (6 bases). CDR1 is MNHEY, CDR2 SMNVEV, per germline (reference sequence). The length of the CDR3 is 12 residues. Trimming cost V 6 bases and J 2 bases, with 8 bases left between them. CDR3 residues: CASRDSAYEQYF. The CDR3 DNA follows: TGTGCCAGCAGGGACAGTGCCTACGAGCAGTACTTC.

The table lists this clonotype with a few counts. V gene TRBV10-1 combines with J gene TRBJ2-7; D remains unclear. Trimming removed 2 bases from V and 6 bases from J, with 8 bases in between. Per the germline V gene, CDR1 is WNHNN and CDR2 is SYGVQD (reference sequence). This CDR3 has 12 residues. CDR3: CASSEGFSEQYF. The CDR3, as DNA: TGCGCCAGCAGTGAGGGTTTCAGCGAGCAGTACTTC.

V and J are TRBV27 and TRBJ2-3; no firm D call. The CDR3 consists of 15 residues. In germline, CDR1 is MNHEY, CDR2 SMNVEV (reference sequence). With 6 bases removed from V and 2 bases from J, the gap between germline ends came to 15 bases. The CDR3 sequence: CASRFGGLNTDTQYF. The CDR3 DNA reads as TGTGCCAGCAGATTCGGTGGTCTAAACACAGATACGCAGTATTTT.

Only a few counts were recorded for this clonotype. An end of the junction differs from the germline gene, which may be a read error. The chain employs TRBV28 and TRBJ2-1, with D maybe TRBD1 (6 bases). The CDR3 totals 11 residues. Germline V gives CDR1 MDHEN, CDR2 SYDVKM. The CDR3, as DNA: TGTGCCACTTACAGGGAAAATGCGCAGTTCTTC. It codes for CATYRENAQFF.

This clonotype turned up a few times. The rearrangement uses TRBV12-3 or TRBV12-4 and TRBJ2-7; a weak D match, TRBD2 (6 bases). V was clipped by 1 base and J by 3 bases, with 16 bases between them. This CDR3 spans 16 amino acids. The CDR3 sequence is CASSLDLGRSGYEQYF. CDR3 sequence (DNA): TGTGCCAGCAGTTTAGACCTGGGGAGGTCGGGCTACGAGCAGTACTTC.

This clonotype occurred a few times. This chain links TRBV5-5 with TRBJ2-2; no reliable D call. Trimming removed 1 base from V and 6 bases from J, with 7 bases in between. Germline loops: CDR1 SGHKS, CDR2 YYEKEE (reference sequence). This CDR3 has 13 amino acids. This CDR3 reads CASSLHIPGELFF. DNA for the CDR3: TGTGCCAGCAGCTTGCACATCCCCGGGGAGCTGTTTTTT.

The chain couples TRBV4-3 to TRBJ2-7; D remains ambiguous. The CDR3 totals 15 residues. V shed 1 base and J shed 0 bases, with 10 bases lying between them. Germline CDR1 and CDR2: LGHNA and YSLEER. As DNA, the CDR3 is TGCGCCAGCAGCCAAGTTCAGGCCTTCTCCTACGAGCAGTACTTC. Translation gives CASSQVQAFSYEQYF.

A few counts support this clonotype. The chain employs TRBV10-1 and TRBJ2-2; D is perhaps TRBD1 (6 bases). This CDR3 is 17 amino acids long. Germline V gene lookup returns CDR1 WNHNN and CDR2 SYGVQD (reference sequence). V gave up 0 bases and J gave up 6 bases, with 17 bases separating them. In DNA, the CDR3 is TGCGCCAGCAGTGAGTCCGTGGGACAATCTCTCGCCGGGGAGCTGTTTTTT. Translating gives CASSESVGQSLAGELFF.

The genes are TRBV2 and TRBJ2-3; 7 positions agree with TRBD2. V was clipped by 8 bases and J by 6 bases; unmatched bases: 11. Per the germline V gene, CDR1 is SNHLY and CDR2 is FYNNEI. This CDR3 is 14 amino acids long. This chain's CDR3 is CASGPGRGDDTQYF. The CDR3 coding sequence is TGTGCCAGCGGCCCCGGACGGGGGGACGATACGCAGTATTTT. Full variable domain (remainder filled in from reference TRBV2 and TRBJ2-3): EPEVTQTPSHQVTQMGQEVILRCVPISNHLYFYWYRQILGQKVEFLVSFYNNEISEKSEIFDDQFSVERPDGSNFTLKIRSTKLEDSAMYFCASGPGRGDDTQYFGPGTRLTVL.